This T cell receptor beta chain was retrieved from a study of beta chain features in type 1 diabetes listed by TCRdb under 2018. As for the study more broadly: No differences in mean age, gender distribution, total cell number or subset yield were found between patients and healthy donors. Regulatory and stem cell-like memory subsets were isolated from only 8 patients and about 8 healthy donors, whereas naive and central memory subsets came from all 30 or so donors. A total of around 100 million sorted cells were examined across all samples, and RNA yield correlated strongly with the number of cells per subset. The study compared the TCRB repertoires of sorted circulating CD4+ T cell subsets in recently diagnosed type 1 diabetes patients with those in matched healthy donors.

A single peripheral blood draw of about 116 mL on average was collected from each donor into heparinised tubes. A BD FACSAria II and a panel including CD45RO, CCR7, CD25, CD127, CD95 and CD27 were used to sort naive, central memory, regulatory and stem cell-like memory CD4+ T cells. A purity above 95% was achieved for all sorted populations. PBMCs were isolated immediately by Lymphoprep density gradient centrifugation and stained directly without culture. Samples were stained and sorted in pairs, with one healthy donor and one patient per experiment, so that batch effects were minimized. A word on this clone: This clone's antigen is unknown. No per-base quality is available; no much larger clone lies one base away.

What the authors observed across the whole study: Because cDNA was sequenced instead of genomic DNA, highly expressing activated cells could be over-represented, though the groups showed no difference in activation or CD3 levels. A moderate but significant shortening of TCRB CDR3 length was observed in type 1 diabetes patients in all four CD4+ subsets. PCR might favor shorter templates, but patient and control samples were amplified and corrected together, so any skew would affect both groups equally. Fewer insertions and more nucleotide deletions at VDJ recombination sites were observed in patients with type 1 diabetes, implying thymic rearrangement abnormalities. Naive, central memory and regulatory TCRB repertoires appeared more similar among patients than among healthy donors. Because the HLA sub-analyses included only small numbers of individuals, any influence of HLA type on TCRB rearrangement was left unresolved.

The entire amount of isolated RNA was reverse transcribed using the High Capacity cDNA Reverse Transcription Kit, so the sequenced TCRB transcripts were expressed ones. Naive, central memory and regulatory T cell samples underwent deep immunoSEQ sequencing, averaging around 4 million total reads per sample. Sorted cells were lysed in RLT buffer and RNA was extracted with DNase-treated RNeasy Micro or Mini kits, depending on cell number. Each cell subset was processed on its own to prevent cross-contamination, while patient and healthy donor samples were processed together. The immunoSEQ multiplex PCR was used to amplify TCRB sequences from cDNA, generating 87-bp fragments that spanned the CDR3 region. The amplicons were sequenced using the Illumina HiSeq platform. The paper's processing steps were these. Synthetic template baselines were used to correct PCR bias computationally, reads within Hamming distance 2 were collapsed, and singletons that could not be merged were discarded. Reads were aligned against IMGT so that V, D and J genes, CDR3 length and insertions or deletions at six rearrangement sites could be assigned. Within each subset, clonotype counts were normalized to sorted cell number, and only after that were true diversity and Gini coefficients computed with the tcR R package. Repertoire sharing was quantified using the overlap coefficient calculated on TCRB nucleotide sequences. Out-of-frame TCRB sequences from naive cells were analyzed as a proxy for the pre-selection repertoire. This immuneACCESS table, as held by TCRdb, lists in-frame sequences with V and J called but not all clones. Of the missing ones, under half trace to an unresolved V gene in checked studies; the others have no known cause. From that table come the V and J calls and clone size; the DNA was used to work out D and trimming. In this sample the table shows hundreds of thousands of clones, about 14% of which occur a single time. Together, the top ten hold 0.035% to 0.045% of the sample.

The CDR3 sequence holds 11 residues, the cysteine and phenylalanine included. Just CDR3 DNA is preserved here, 33 bases in frame from base 1. V lost 6 bases and J lost 10 bases; the stretch between them is 10 bases long. From the germline V gene, CDR1 is MDHEN and CDR2 is SYDVKM. Sequenced input: naive CD4+ T cells from blood. The cell subset or site label for this specimen denotes: true naive CD4+ T cells. The rearrangement combines TRBV28 with TRBJ1-5, with the D gene not clear enough to name. The source of this sequence is a man aged 18 to 29 with type 1 diabetes. The CDR3 loop reads CASSSSTPQHF. The DNA reads as follows: TGTGCCAGCAGCTCCTCAACTCCCCAGCATTTT.